This TCR beta chain was profiled in a study of human T cells and chemical hapten exposure. There are 13 residues in the CDR3. Germline V lookup: CDR1 ENHRY, CDR2 SYGVKD. V shed 4 bases, J shed 4 bases, and the junction held 0 bases outside the gene matches. In this sample, this clonotype turned up a few times. TCRdb called the RACE reads again in MiXCR, with one record for every CDR3 protein. The sample comprises roughly 200,000 distinct CDR3 sequences, more than 20% of which are singletons, and approximately 2.5% rests with the top ten. Described time point: patch test 3, about 24 weeks after DPC sensitization. Treatment in this sample: therapeutic diphenylcyclopropenone sensitization with weekly scalp DPC. Blood sampling occurred before each patch-test application. The authors' total RNA extraction used unfractionated whole blood.

This chain joins TRBV10-3 and TRBJ2-2; 7 bases are a match to TRBD2. The sequencing used whole blood, collected in connection with sensitization to the hapten diphenylcyclopropenone (DPC). The clonotype was recovered from a woman aged 40 to 55 with alopecia areata. Some clones in this sample may be carry-over from other donors' samples. The CDR3 DNA is TGTGCCATCAGTGGGGGGGGCACCGGGGAGCTGTTTTTT. This encodes CAISGGGTGELFF.